One TCR beta chain is described in this entry. Its antigen specificity is not known. Base quality data are lacking; no much larger clone is found one base away. Untouched CD4+ T cells were isolated from Ficoll-separated PBMC through negative selection with magnetic beads, and an average purity of around 98% was reached. Using magnetic beads, untouched CD4+ T cells were isolated from Ficoll-separated PBMC at roughly 98% purity, with only negligible CD8+ contamination. Peripheral blood mononuclear cells came from the buffy coats of a few healthy blood donors, who served as the study's donors. Each of the three donors was CMV seronegative. Genomic DNA was extracted with the DNeasy Blood & Tissue Kit. Genomic DNA from sorted CD137+CD4+ cells and from pre-culture CD4+ baseline samples of each subject was subjected to TCRB sequencing. The data belong to a study of T cell repertoires and HLA-DP antigens (dated by TCRdb to the late 2010s). Regarding the study in general: An in vitro model of CD4+ T cell alloreactivity against allogeneic HLA-DP presented by transduced HeLa cells was used in the study. Compared with self, one alloantigen differed at one amino acid in the peptide-binding groove and the other differed at under 11, modelling structurally similar versus dissimilar alloantigens. The three donors were two male and one female, with ages ranging from the 18-to-29 to the 60-to-69 age band. Average DNA input was around 220 ng for sorted CD137+CD4+ samples, compared with about 1.2 ug for pre-culture CD4+ samples. The research as a whole found: The study was limited by having just a few donors, by relying on a non-physiological HeLa antigen-presenting system, and by using total CD4+ cells as responders. Clones undetected before culture had an average cumulative frequency of 36.3% against one allele and roughly 50% against the other. Sorted CD137+ cells showed similar clonality against both alloantigens (around 0.4), much higher than the clonality of pre-culture samples (roughly 0.04). The naive and memory CD4+ repertoires were not analysed as separate populations.

The immunoSEQ multiplex PCR, with forward primers for 54 TRBV segments and reverse primers for 13 TRBJ segments, was used to amplify TCRB CDR3 regions. Pre-culture CD4+ samples were sequenced at deep resolution with a target of more than 150,000 T cell genomes. Sequencing of the amplicons was done on an Illumina HiSeq System, giving 87 bp reads that spanned the CDR3. On the authors' methods: PCR and sequencing errors in the reads were corrected, and CDR3 regions were defined by aligning to IMGT reference sequences. Template and unique rearrangement counts were estimated using synthetic template pools. Clonality was computed as 1 minus Pielou's evenness. Richness was estimated with the Daley-Smith estimator. Morisita's index was used to measure repertoire overlap. Clones present in cultured samples but not detected in the pre-culture repertoire of the same donor were defined as low-abundance clones. The immuneACCESS repertoire file appears here via TCRdb, limited to in-frame rearrangements. These files lack a portion of the clones; in checked studies, under half of the deficit traces to unresolved V genes, and the cause of the others is not known. The V and J calls and the clone size are those of that table, but D and trimming were determined from the DNA. For this sample there are about 89,000 clones; around nine tenths appear just once. The top ten clones comprise about 1.7% of the sample.

The germline V gene gives CDR1 as MNHNS and CDR2 as SASEGT. At the junction V is shortened by 4 bases and J by 0 bases, with 13 bases in between. Reading from cysteine to phenylalanine, the CDR3 counts 15 amino acids. Here the CDR3 DNA is all that survives: 45 bases in frame from base 1. Sequencing was performed on CD4+ T cells from PBMCs. The TCR originated in a man in his forties or fifties in good health and CMV-seronegative. The chain couples TRBV6-1 to TRBJ2-7, and possibly TRBD1, on 6 matching bases. This receptor has the CDR3 CASSGGQTTSYEQYF. In nucleotide form, the sequence is TGTGCCAGCAGTGGCGGACAGACCACCTCCTACGAGCAGTACTTC.